The clone carrying this T cell receptor (beta chain) was counted only a few times. Its target is not known. After removal of 6 bases from V and 3 bases from J, the junction contained 13 bases not matched to a gene. This CDR3 spans 16 amino acids. From germline, CDR1 is SEHNR and CDR2 FQNEAQ (reference sequence). This sample was taken from a study of response to subunit inactivated influenza vaccine. Study-level findings and limits: Each seasonal influenza vaccination, the authors suggested, recruits few new T cells.

A single record per CDR3 protein comes from TCRdb applying MiXCR to the RT-PCR reads. This table holds 500,000 or so distinct CDR3 sequences, approximately 17% found once. This specimen was CD4+ T cells sorted from PBMCs, taken roughly 24 months after vaccination. The source is a man in his fifties or sixties who received an inactivated influenza vaccine. V is TRBV7-9 and J is TRBJ2-7; TRBD2 matches 8 bases. CDR3 amino acids: CASSRPEREPYYEQYF. In nucleotides, the CDR3 is TGTGCCAGCAGTCGCCCCGAGCGGGAGCCTTACTACGAGCAGTACTTC.